The sequence of this TCR beta chain was determined in a study of blood T cell repertoires in COVID-19. Overall study: The analysed material was cDNA or gDNA that came from T cells, B-cell-depleted T cells, or PBMCs.

The CDR3 loop spans 13 amino acids. The V gene lost 7 bases and the J gene lost 0 bases, with 10 bases spanning the gap. Germline CDR1 is SQVTM and CDR2 is ANQGSEA. Repertoires were generated with immunoSEQ multiplex PCR, while TCRdb's copy carries only in-frame clones and drops some. The sample lists about 65,000 clones; about nine tenths were seen once. The chain has TRBV29-1 and TRBJ2-1; tentative D call: TRBD2 (5 bases). The source material was peripheral blood. The TCR was taken from a man between 60 and 70 years old with acute or convalescent COVID-19. The CDR3 DNA follows: TGCAGCGGGACTGCCAGCTCCTACAATGAGCAGTTCTTC. Its protein product is CSGTASSYNEQFF.